This is a list of T cell receptor beta chains from one sample in a study of blood T cell repertoires in COVID-19. Clones were read by immunoSEQ multiplex PCR, and TCRdb kept only the in-frame ones, dropping some. In the table there are about 220,000 clones, around 83% of which are singletons. Sequenced material: peripheral blood. These receptors all stem from a middle-aged man with active or convalescent COVID-19. Both conserved end residues are part of each CDR3. Fields, in order: V gene, J gene, clone size, D gene, CDR3 DNA, CDR3 protein. A D gene is named only where the DNA matches it firmly. Only part of the rows carry a size: once, few, many, or a class if the clone is expanded.

TRBV6-5,TRBJ1-3,few,TRBD1,TGTGCCAGCAGGGCCGGGACAGGGGTCGGAAACACCATATATTTT,CASRAGTGVGNTIYF
TRBV19,TRBJ1-1,.,TRBD1,TGTGCCAGCTCACAGGGGTCTGAGAACACTGAAGCTTTCTTT,CASSQGSENTEAFF
TRBV6-2/TRBV6-3,TRBJ1-5,.,.,TGTGCCAGCAGCCCACAGGGAGTGGGGTTTAGCAATCAGCCCCAGCATTTT,CASSPQGVGFSNQPQHF
TRBV11-2,TRBJ2-3,.,.,TGTGCCAGCAGCTTTGCCCCACTATCAGATACGCAGTATTTT,CASSFAPLSDTQYF
TRBV5-1,TRBJ1-4,.,TRBD1,TGCGCCAGCAGCTCGACAGGGTATCATAATGAAAAACTGTTTTTT,CASSSTGYHNEKLFF
TRBV12-3/TRBV12-4,TRBJ2-1,.,TRBD1,TGTGCCAGCAGAAGGGACAGCTACAATGAGCAGTTCTTC,CASRRDSYNEQFF
TRBV6-2/TRBV6-3,TRBJ1-1,.,.,TGTGCCAGCAGTTCCCCGCTTACAGGACAAGCTTTCTTT,CASSSPLTGQAFF
TRBV29-1,TRBJ1-1,.,.,TGCAGCGTTGAAGACAGGACTGAAGCTTTCTTT,CSVEDRTEAFF
TRBV4-3,TRBJ1-2,.,.,TGCGCCAGCAGCCAGGGAGGGACTAGTGGGGTCGGCTACACCTTC,CASSQGGTSGVGYTF
TRBV24-1,TRBJ1-2,.,TRBD1,TGTGCCACCAGTGATTTCGACGGGACAGGGTATGGCTACACCTTC,CATSDFDGTGYGYTF
TRBV20-1,TRBJ2-6,.,TRBD1,TGCAGTGCTAGTAGGGACAGGGGATCTGGGGCCAACGTCCTGACTTTC,CSASRDRGSGANVLTF
TRBV4-3,TRBJ1-1,.,TRBD1,TGCGCCAGCAGCCTCTTTTACAGGGGCACTGAAGCTTTCTTT,CASSLFYRGTEAFF
TRBV14,TRBJ1-2,.,TRBD1,TGTGCCAGCAGTACCCTAAGGGACAGGGGATCGGGCTATGGCTACACCTTC,CASSTLRDRGSGYGYTF
TRBV11-2,TRBJ2-1,few,TRBD1,TGTGCCAGCAGCTCCACGACAGGGGGCGTTGAGCAGTTCTTC,CASSSTTGGVEQFF
TRBV30,TRBJ2-3,.,TRBD2,TGTGCCTGGGGAAGCGGGAGCCTCCGGGATACGCAGTATTTT,CAWGSGSLRDTQYF
TRBV5-4,TRBJ1-2,.,.,TGTGCCAGCAGACCCATCCGAGCTAACTATGGCTACACCTTC,CASRPIRANYGYTF
TRBV5-8,TRBJ1-6,.,TRBD1,TGTGCCAGTCGACAGGGGTGGGGTTCACCCCTCCACTTT,CASRQGWGSPLHF
TRBV2,TRBJ2-3,.,.,TGTGCCAGCAGCAGGTCCCAAGTGGCAGATACGCAGTATTTT,CASSRSQVADTQYF
TRBV9,TRBJ2-3,.,TRBD2,TGTGCCAGCAGCCCGGGACTAGCGGGGGGGTCCACAGATACGCAGTATTTT,CASSPGLAGGSTDTQYF
TRBV15,TRBJ1-1,.,.,TGTGCCACCAGCAGAGTGGAGGGATCTGAAGCTTTCTTT,CATSRVEGSEAFF
TRBV7-9,TRBJ2-1,few,.,TGTGCCAGCAGCTTTGGCTCTAGCTCCTACAATGAGCAGTTCTTC,CASSFGSSSYNEQFF
TRBV6-2/TRBV6-3,TRBJ2-2,.,.,TGTGCCAGCAGTGGAGCTGCAGGGCCCGGGGAGCTGTTTTTT,CASSGAAGPGELFF
TRBV5-1,TRBJ2-7,.,.,TGCGCCAGCAGCTTGACAGGTTCTACCTACGAGCAGTACTTC,CASSLTGSTYEQYF
TRBV4-3,TRBJ2-6,.,.,TGCGCCAGCAGTCCATCGGCAGGCGGGGCCAACGTCCTGACTTTC,CASSPSAGGANVLTF
TRBV7-2,TRBJ2-2,few,TRBD1,TGTGCCAGCAACTCGGGACAGGGGAACACCGGGGAGCTGTTTTTT,CASNSGQGNTGELFF
TRBV9,TRBJ2-3,.,TRBD2,TGTGCCAGCAGCGTCGGGGCGGGGGGAAGCACAGATACGCAGTATTTT,CASSVGAGGSTDTQYF
TRBV7-3,TRBJ2-7,.,.,TGTGCCAGCAGCCCGGCCCCCCTTAGCGGGACAGACGAGCAGTACTTC,CASSPAPLSGTDEQYF
TRBV2,TRBJ2-1,.,TRBD2,TGTGCCAGCGGGCCAGCGGGGAGCAATGAGCAGTTCTTC,CASGPAGSNEQFF
TRBV4-3,TRBJ1-5,.,TRBD1,TGCGCCAGCAGCCAATCGGCAGGGGGATCGGCGAGTGGCAATCAGCCCCAGCATTTT,CASSQSAGGSASGNQPQHF
TRBV20-1,TRBJ1-3,.,TRBD1,TGCAGTGCTAGTGCCGACAGGGGAAATTCTGGAAACACCATATATTTT,CSASADRGNSGNTIYF
TRBV28,TRBJ2-7,.,.,TGTGCCAGCAGTTTAGGCTTTACCTACGAGCAGTACTTC,CASSLGFTYEQYF
TRBV6-5,TRBJ2-5,once,TRBD2,TGTGCCAGCACACTAGCGGGGCCTACCCAGTACTTC,CASTLAGPTQYF
TRBV4-1,TRBJ2-7,.,TRBD1,TGCGCCAGCAGCCTGCAGGGGGCCTCCTACGAGCAGTACTTC,CASSLQGASYEQYF
TRBV29-1,TRBJ1-1,.,.,TGCAGCGTTGCTTCGAGAACTGAAGCTTTCTTT,CSVASRTEAFF
TRBV18,TRBJ1-6,once,.,TGTGCCAGCTCACCAGCCGGGCCCCAGGGATCACCCCTCCACTTT,CASSPAGPQGSPLHF
TRBV21-1,TRBJ2-2,.,.,TGTGCCAGCAGCAAAGGGGCCTTGCGACACCTAACCGGGGAGCTGTTTTTT,CASSKGALRHLTGELFF
TRBV27,TRBJ2-7,.,TRBD2,TGTGCCAGCAGTTTATCGGCTAGCGGGATTTACGAGCAGTACTTC,CASSLSASGIYEQYF
TRBV6-1,TRBJ1-4,.,.,TGTGCCAGCAGTGAAGGGGGGCTCCGTGAAAAACTGTTTTTT,CASSEGGLREKLFF
TRBV11-2,TRBJ2-7,.,TRBD1,TGTGCCAGCAGCCTAGGGGACAGGGTCACCTACGAGCAGTACTTC,CASSLGDRVTYEQYF
TRBV30,TRBJ2-7,many,.,TGTGCCTGGAGTCTACGTAGCCACGAGCAGTACTTC,CAWSLRSHEQYF
TRBV3-1/TRBV3-2,TRBJ1-6,few,TRBD1,TGTGCCAGCAGCCAAGGGGCAGGGGGAAACTCACCCCTCCACTTT,CASSQGAGGNSPLHF
TRBV9,TRBJ1-2,once,TRBD1,TGTGCCAGCAGCTTTACCGGGACAGGGGTTGGCTACACCTTC,CASSFTGTGVGYTF
TRBV27,TRBJ2-4,.,.,TGTGCCAGCAGTTTGGGTAGCGGAAACATTCAGTACTTC,CASSLGSGNIQYF
TRBV12-3/TRBV12-4,TRBJ2-7,.,.,TGTGCCAGCAGTATAAGACTCATGTACGAGCAGTACTTC,CASSIRLMYEQYF
TRBV5-4,TRBJ2-3,.,TRBD2,TGTGCCAGCAGCTTGACTCCCTCGGGGGGGGATACGCAGTATTTT,CASSLTPSGGDTQYF
TRBV28,TRBJ1-4,.,TRBD1,TGTGCCAGCAGCCCGGGCAGGGGGCGCGAAAAACTGTTTTTT,CASSPGRGREKLFF